This T cell receptor (beta chain) was recorded in a study of blood T cell repertoires in COVID-19. Clones were sequenced by immunoSEQ multiplex PCR, and TCRdb holds only the in-frame ones, with some missing. The data contain 95,000 to 120,000 clones, roughly 85% of them singletons. Input material: peripheral blood. The TCR comes from a human donor in a cohort sampled during active COVID-19.

This CDR3 reads CASSQVAGAGAFF. In nucleotides, the CDR3 is TGTGCCAGCAGCCAAGTCGCAGGGGCAGGGGCTTTCTTT. J is TRBJ1-1 and V is TRBV3-1 (or the pseudogene TRBV3-2); perhaps TRBD1 as D (6 bases). The CDR3 is 13 residues long. CDR1 LGHDT and CDR2 YNNKEL come from the germline V gene (reference sequence). The germline V and J ends were trimmed by 1 base and 11 bases, with 14 bases remaining between them.